Sequencing of this TCR beta chain was carried out in a study of cytomegalovirus exposure and HLA in healthy donors. The PCR was carried out with 60 Vbeta primers and 13 Jbeta primers. Using immunoSEQ multiplex PCR, the repertoire was profiled, and TCRdb retains in-frame clones only, with some absent. The data show approximately 110,000 clones, 79% seen once. General study points: Upon later analysis, TCR association rates were observed to vary by HLA locus, being highest for DRB1 and lowest for HLA-C. 150 or so TCR beta chains were listed as cytomegalovirus-associated. Later, an analysis showed that TCR beta chains associated with HLA were more clonally expanded than others that were equally common.

This clone was detected only a few times. Its antigen remains unidentified. Other nucleotide sequences from this sample produce the same CDR3. Germline V gene lookup returns CDR1 SGHTA and CDR2 FQGNSA. The CDR3 consists of 14 residues. The V gene lost 1 base and the J gene lost 1 base, with 7 bases spanning the gap. The sequence was collected from a woman in her thirties or forties in good health and CMV-seronegative. Sequencing input: PBMCs. The rearrangement links TRBV7-2 to TRBJ1-1, with D possibly being TRBD1 (5 bases). The DNA of the CDR3 is TGTGCCAGCAGCTTAGGGGGGGGGAACACTGAAGCTTTCTTT. Translated, it gives CASSLGGGNTEAFF.